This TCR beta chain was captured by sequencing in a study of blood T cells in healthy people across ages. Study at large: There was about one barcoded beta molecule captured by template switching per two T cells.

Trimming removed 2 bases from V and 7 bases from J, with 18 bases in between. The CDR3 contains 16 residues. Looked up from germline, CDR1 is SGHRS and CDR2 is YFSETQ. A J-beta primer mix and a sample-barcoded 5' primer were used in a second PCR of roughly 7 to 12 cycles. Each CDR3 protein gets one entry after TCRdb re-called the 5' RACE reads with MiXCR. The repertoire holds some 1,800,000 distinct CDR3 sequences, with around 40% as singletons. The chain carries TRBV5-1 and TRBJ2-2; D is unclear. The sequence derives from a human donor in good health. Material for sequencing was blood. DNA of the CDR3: TGCGCCAGCAGCTTAGTTGCTCGCTTCGAGTTCGGGGAGCTGTTTTTT. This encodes CASSLVARFEFGELFF.